The 9 T cell receptor beta chains below were found in one sample sequenced in a study of shared clonotypes between healthy human individuals. This table comes from immunoSEQ multiplex PCR, and its TCRdb copy is limited to in-frame clones, with some not included. The data show approximately 400,000 clones, just over 95% seen once. Sequencing was done on a sample of memory CD8+ T cells sorted from blood. Described subset: CD45RO+ cells pooled with CCR7-negative TemRA cells. These receptors all come from a man younger than 40 in good health.

The rearrangement links TRBV4-2 to TRBJ2-1; D could derive from TRBD1 or TRBD2 (6 bases each). V lost 4 bases and J lost 0, with 10 bases in between. Germline CDR1 LGHNA, CDR2 YNFKEQ. The length of the CDR3 is 15 residues. CDR3 nucleotide sequence: TGTGCCAGCAGCCCTACGGGGGCCTCCTACAATGAGCAGTTCTTC. This codes for CASSPTGASYNEQFF.

The chain couples TRBV11-2 to TRBJ2-7; no firm D call. V was cut by 2 bases and J by 4 bases, with 12 bases left in between. Germline V lookup: CDR1 SGHAT, CDR2 FQNNGV. The CDR3 totals 14 residues. CDR3 amino acids: CASSLLVSRYEQYF. Written as DNA, the CDR3 is TGTGCCAGCAGCTTATTAGTCAGCAGATACGAGCAGTACTTC.

This clone was seen just once. This chain connects TRBV4-1 to TRBJ2-7; 7 bases agree with TRBD1. V shed 2 bases, J shed 4 bases, and the junction held 5 bases outside the gene matches. Per the germline V gene, CDR1 is MGHRA and CDR2 is YSYEKL. The CDR3 spans 14 residues. CDR3 sequence: CASSQFRGKYEQYF. For the CDR3, the DNA is TGCGCCAGCAGCCAATTCAGGGGGAAGTACGAGCAGTACTTC.

The chain combines TRBV5-5 with TRBJ2-5, with 15 bases identical to TRBD2. The germline CDR1 and CDR2 sequences are SGHKS and YYEKEE (reference sequence). CDR3 length: 14 residues. The junction had 1 base not matched to a gene; V was cut back by 7 bases and J by 3 bases. The CDR3 DNA sequence: TGTGCCAGCCGGACTAGCGGGAGGGAAGAGACCCAGTACTTC. Its protein product is CASRTSGREETQYF.

The chain uses TRBV30 and TRBJ1-2; 9 bases line up with TRBD1. This CDR3 is 14 amino acids long. CDR1 and CDR2 from the germline V gene are GTSNPN and SVGIG (reference sequence). The V and J ends lost 3 bases and 2 bases, in that order; junction bases with no gene match: 4. The CDR3 DNA is TGTGCCTGGAGCACCGGGACAGGGAACTATGGCTACACCTTC. Its translation is CAWSTGTGNYGYTF. The variable domain in full, completed from reference TRBV30 and TRBJ1-2, reads SQTIHQWPATLVQPVGSPLSLECTVEGTSNPNLYWYRQAAGRGLQLLFYSVGIGQISSEVPQNLSASRPQDRQFILSSKKLLLSDSGFYLCAWSTGTGNYGYTFGSGTRLTVV.

The CDR3 nucleotides are TGTGCCAGCAGTCGGTGGGAGGCCCCCCCAGATACGCAGTATTTT. Translating gives CASSRWEAPPDTQYF. The gene calls are TRBV28 and TRBJ2-3, with D possibly matching TRBD2 (6 bases). CDR3 size: 15 residues. Germline lookup yields CDR1 MDHEN and CDR2 SYDVKM. Trimming removed 5 bases at V and 4 bases at J, with 16 bases between.

There are a few counts of this clone. V usage is TRBV6-1 and J usage is TRBJ1-5; D ambiguous. The CDR3 length is 15 residues. Trimming pared 6 bases from V and 7 bases from J, leaving 19 bases between. Germline V gives CDR1 MNHNS, CDR2 SASEGT. DNA of the CDR3: TGTGCCAGCAGCGGAAGGGAGGGTTTCGGGCAGCCCCAGCATTTT. Its translation is CASSGREGFGQPQHF.

The gene calls are TRBV14 and TRBJ2-6; tentatively, D is TRBD2 (5 bases). CDR1 and CDR2 (germline): SGHDN, FVKESK. Deletions cut 4 bases from V and 3 bases from J, with 13 bases between. The CDR3 is 16 residues long. CDR3 in DNA: TGTGCCAGCAGCCTCGAATTGAGGGTTGGGGCCAACGTCCTGACTTTC. It is translated as CASSLELRVGANVLTF. Variable domain in full (rest from reference TRBV14 and TRBJ2-6): EAGVTQFPSHSVIEKGQTVTLRCDPISGHDNLYWYRRVMGKEIKFLLHFVKESKQDESGMPNNRFLAERTGGTYSTLKVQPAELEDSGVYFCASSLELRVGANVLTFGAGSRLTVL.

The CDR3 coding sequence is TGTGCCAGCAGCGTTTTGGGACAGGGGGCTGTCGCCGAGCAGTACTTC. This codes for CASSVLGQGAVAEQYF. The chain is built from TRBV9 and TRBJ2-7; TRBD1 matches 12 bases. Germline CDR1 reads SGDLS; CDR2 reads YYNGEE. With 2 bases clipped from V and 6 bases from J, the junction kept 9 bases outside the gene matches. The CDR3 sequence is 16 residues long.